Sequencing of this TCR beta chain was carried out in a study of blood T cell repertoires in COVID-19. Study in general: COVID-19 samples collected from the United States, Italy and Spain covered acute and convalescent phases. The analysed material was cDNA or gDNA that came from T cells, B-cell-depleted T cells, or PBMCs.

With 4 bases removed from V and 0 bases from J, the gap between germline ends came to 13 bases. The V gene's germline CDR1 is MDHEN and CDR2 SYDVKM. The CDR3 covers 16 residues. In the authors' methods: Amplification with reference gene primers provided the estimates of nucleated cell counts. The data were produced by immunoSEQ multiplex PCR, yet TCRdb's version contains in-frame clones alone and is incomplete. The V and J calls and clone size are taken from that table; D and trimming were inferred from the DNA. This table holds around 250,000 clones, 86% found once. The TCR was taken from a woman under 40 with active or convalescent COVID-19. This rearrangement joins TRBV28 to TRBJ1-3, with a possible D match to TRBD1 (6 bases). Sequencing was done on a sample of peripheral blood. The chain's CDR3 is CASSSRGPTSGNTIYF. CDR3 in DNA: TGTGCCAGCAGTTCCAGGGGTCCGACCTCTGGAAACACCATATATTTT.